One and the same sample provided the 28 T cell receptor beta chains below, sequenced in a study of CD8 T cells in Susac syndrome. RNA was extracted with the RNeasy kit, and a quantity of about 0.45 to 1 ug was reverse transcribed using random hexamers. TCRdb re-called the immunoSEQ multiplex PCR reads through MiXCR, storing one row per CDR3 protein. The table includes about 200,000 distinct CDR3 sequences, nearly 95% detected once. The sequencing input was CD4+ T cells from PBMCs. These receptors were collected from a human donor with multiple sclerosis.

The V call is TRBV18, the J call TRBJ1-2, with 8 bases lining up with TRBD1. Germline CDR1 and CDR2: KGHSH and LQKENI. The CDR3 loop spans 14 amino acids. The V segment lost 4 bases and the J segment 5 bases; nucleotides outside the gene matches: 6. The CDR3 is CASSLPTGVYGYTF. The CDR3 DNA follows: TGTGCCAGCTCACTTCCGACAGGGGTGTATGGCTACACCTTC.

In this sample, this clonotype turned up once. The J gene is TRBJ2-1, the V gene TRBV12-3 or TRBV12-4; D is uncertain. CDR3 length: 13 amino acids. The ends were cut back, 6 bases at V and 6 bases at J, with 12 bases in the middle. The CDR3 bases are TGTGCCAGCAGAACCTGGGCCCTCAATGAGCAGTTCTTC. Its translation is CASRTWALNEQFF.

This chain connects TRBV3-1 to TRBJ2-3; 12 bases agree with TRBD2. Germline assignment: CDR1 LGHDT and CDR2 YNNKEL (reference sequence). After removal of 3 bases from V and 2 bases from J, the junction contained 3 bases not matched to a gene. The CDR3 totals 16 residues. CDR3 amino acids: CASSQPSGGATDTQYF. DNA of the CDR3: TGTGCCAGCAGCCAGCCTAGCGGGGGGGCCACAGATACGCAGTATTTT.

This clonotype is a singleton in its sample. The chain combines TRBV24-1 with TRBJ1-2, with 12 bases fitting TRBD1. V shed 5 bases, J shed 7 bases, and the junction held 7 bases outside the gene matches. CDR3 length: 15 residues. CDR1 is KGHDR, CDR2 SFDVKD, per germline. CDR3 in amino acids: CATSASGQGAPGYTF. The CDR3, as DNA: TGTGCCACCAGTGCCTCGGGACAGGGGGCGCCTGGCTACACCTTC.

V is TRBV7-8 and J is TRBJ2-5; no definite D call. The V gene lost 2 bases and the J gene lost 1 base, with 5 bases spanning the gap. Looked up from germline, CDR1 is SGHVS and CDR2 is FQNEAQ. The CDR3 spans 13 residues. In nucleotides, the CDR3 is TGTGCCAGCAGCTTACCAACCCAAGAGACCCAGTACTTC. It codes for CASSLPTQETQYF.

The chain uses TRBV20-1 and TRBJ2-5; 7 bases are shared with TRBD2. This CDR3 has 14 residues. Germline V gene data show CDR1 as DFQATT and CDR2 as SNEGSKA (reference sequence). V was clipped by 6 bases and J by 2 bases; unmatched bases: 9. The CDR3 DNA reads TGCAGTGCCCCGGCTAGCGGCAAACAAGAGACCCAGTACTTC. Translation: CSAPASGKQETQYF.

The V and J genes are TRBV24-1 and TRBJ1-4, with D perhaps matching TRBD1 (5 bases). CDR1 is KGHDR, CDR2 SFDVKD, per germline. The CDR3 spans 13 residues. With 4 bases removed from V and 8 bases from J, the gap between germline ends came to 10 bases. CDR3 protein: CATSEGVNEKLFF. CDR3 nucleotide sequence: TGTGCCACCAGTGAGGGGGTAAACGAAAAACTGTTTTTT.

The chain carries TRBV29-1 and TRBJ1-1, with no clear D. This CDR3 contains 11 residues. CDR1 is SQVTM, CDR2 ANQGSEA, per germline. Trimming stripped 6 bases from V and 10 bases from J, with 15 bases between. CDR3 coding DNA: TGCAGCGTAGATGGTGATCGTGCAGCTTTCTTT. Translating gives CSVDGDRAAFF.

The chain uses TRBV7-9 and TRBJ1-2, with TRBD1 as a possible D gene (5 bases). Germline V gives CDR1 SEHNR, CDR2 FQNEAQ (reference sequence). The CDR3 length is 13 residues. V lost 4 bases to trimming and J lost 1 base, with 7 bases between them. CDR3 DNA: TGTGCCAGCAGCTCGCAGGGTAACTATGGCTACACCTTC. Encoded protein: CASSSQGNYGYTF.

CDR3 bases: TGTGCCAGCAGTTTAAGGGGACTAGCGGAATACAATGAGCAGTTCTTC. Amino acids: CASSLRGLAEYNEQFF. The chain couples TRBV12-3 or TRBV12-4 to TRBJ2-1; 11 bases match TRBD2. J was trimmed by 4 bases and V by 2 bases; bases with no gene match: 4. The CDR3 totals 16 residues.

This clonotype was recorded only once. This rearrangement joins TRBV5-1 to TRBJ1-2; D gene uncertain. V lost 0 bases to trimming and J lost 1 base, with 10 bases between them. Germline assignment: CDR1 SGHRS and CDR2 YFSETQ. The CDR3 has 15 residues. In nucleotides, the CDR3 is TGCGCCAGCAGCTTGGTGCCGGACGATAACTATGGCTACACCTTC. It yields the protein CASSLVPDDNYGYTF. The complete variable domain, with remaining parts taken from reference TRBV5-1 and TRBJ1-2, reads KAGVTQTPRYLIKTRGQQVTLSCSPISGHRSVSWYQQTPGQGLQFLFEYFSETQRNKGNFPGRFSGRQFSNSRSEMNVSTLELGDSALYLCASSLVPDDNYGYTFGSGTRLTVV.

The chain uses TRBV19 and TRBJ2-3, with D perhaps TRBD1 (5 bases). This CDR3 contains 14 residues. Trimming took 10 bases from V and 4 from J, leaving 18 bases between them. The germline V gene has CDR1 LNHDA and CDR2 SQIVND (reference sequence). CDR3 nucleotides: TGTGCCACGCTTGACGGTGGGGCCCCAGATACGCAGTATTTT. Amino acid sequence: CATLDGGAPDTQYF.

The chain has TRBV11-2 and TRBJ2-6; a weak D match, TRBD2 (6 bases). Germline assignment: CDR1 SGHAT and CDR2 FQNNGV. Trimming took 8 bases from V and 0 from J, leaving 17 bases between them. The CDR3 has 17 residues. CDR3 sequence: CASSRDFMSSGANVLTF. In DNA, the CDR3 is TGTGCCAGCTCCCGGGACTTCATGTCCTCTGGGGCCAACGTCCTGACTTTC.

This clonotype was observed a few times. The CDR3 DNA is TGTGCCAGCAGTTTAGGGAATACGCAGTATTTT. Translation gives CASSLGNTQYF. The chain combines TRBV27 with TRBJ2-3; D is unresolved. V shed 2 bases and J shed 7 bases, with 4 bases lying between them. CDR1 is MNHEY, CDR2 SMNVEV, per germline (reference sequence). The CDR3 totals 11 residues.

This clonotype appeared a single time. The chain recombines TRBV5-1 with TRBJ2-7; D is undetermined. Trimming left V 2 bases short and J 1 base short, with 7 bases between. Germline assignment: CDR1 SGHRS and CDR2 YFSETQ. The CDR3 spans 13 residues. CDR3 sequence (DNA): TGCGCCAGCAGCTTATCCGCTTCCTACGAGCAGTACTTC. Its translation is CASSLSASYEQYF.

This clonotype was counted once. The chain has TRBV20-1 and TRBJ2-5; possible D gene TRBD2, 6 bases. V lost 0 bases to trimming and J lost 4 bases, with 9 bases between them. CDR3 length: 13 amino acids. Per germline, CDR1 DFQATT and CDR2 SNEGSKA (reference sequence). The CDR3 nucleotides are TGCAGTGCTAGAGATCCAGCGGGAGAGACCCAGTACTTC. Its protein product is CSARDPAGETQYF.

This chain uses TRBV29-1 with TRBJ2-7, with 9 bases aligning to TRBD1. Germline V gives CDR1 SQVTM, CDR2 ANQGSEA. The CDR3 length is 15 residues. V trimming: 3 bases; J trimming: 2 bases; junction bases outside the gene matches: 8. CDR3 coding DNA: TGCAGCGTTGAGGATTTGGACAGGGGAACCTACGAGCAGTACTTC. Residues: CSVEDLDRGTYEQYF.

A single count supports this clonotype. V and J are TRBV7-9 and TRBJ2-3; D gene ambiguous. The CDR3 spans 14 residues. The ends were cut back, 5 bases at V and 6 bases at J, with 15 bases in the middle. CDR1 SEHNR and CDR2 FQNEAQ come from the germline V gene (reference sequence). CDR3 sequence (DNA): TGTGCCAGCAGCCAGCCCCAACTTCCGGATACGCAGTATTTT. It codes for CASSQPQLPDTQYF.

The chain uses TRBV20-1 and TRBJ1-1; D may be TRBD1 (5 bases). The V and J ends lost 3 bases and 3 bases respectively, with 14 bases between them. Germline V gene data show CDR1 as DFQATT and CDR2 as SNEGSKA (reference sequence). There are 14 residues in the CDR3. The CDR3 spells CSASIPGVDTEAFF. The CDR3 coding sequence is TGCAGTGCTAGTATTCCGGGGGTGGACACTGAAGCTTTCTTT.

The V gene is TRBV29-1, the J gene TRBJ2-1; D gene unclear. Trimming left V 2 bases short and J 1 base short, with 9 bases between. CDR3 size: 14 residues. The germline V gene encodes CDR1 SQVTM and CDR2 ANQGSEA. The CDR3 region is CSVESRGSYNEQFF. Written as DNA, the CDR3 is TGCAGCGTTGAATCCCGCGGTTCCTACAATGAGCAGTTCTTC.

The chain joins TRBV29-1 to TRBJ2-2; TRBD1 aligns across 12 bases. Germline V lookup: CDR1 SQVTM, CDR2 ANQGSEA. The trim removed 7 bases at V and 5 bases at J, leaving 5 bases unmatched. The CDR3 extends over 14 amino acids. The CDR3 region has the DNA TGCAGCGCCGGGGACAGGGGGCGAACCGGGGAGCTGTTTTTT. It translates to CSAGDRGRTGELFF.

The CDR3 DNA follows: TGTGCCAGCAGCTCCAACCAGTGGGTAGCGGGCGACAATGAGCAGTTCTTC. Protein product: CASSSNQWVAGDNEQFF. The chain links TRBV7-9 to TRBJ2-1; 7 nucleotides match TRBD2. Germline V lookup: CDR1 SEHNR, CDR2 FQNEAQ (reference sequence). The CDR3 length is 17 residues. V lost 4 bases to trimming and J lost 5 bases; unmatched junction nucleotides: 14.

The chain links TRBV29-1 to TRBJ2-7; the D is unclear. Germline V gene data show CDR1 as SQVTM and CDR2 as ANQGSEA. This CDR3 has 13 residues. Between the trimmed V and J ends, which lost 6 bases and 7 bases, there was a span of 19 bases. CDR3 sequence: CSVELTSRREQYF. CDR3 coding DNA: TGCAGCGTCGAATTAACCTCAAGAAGGGAGCAGTACTTC.

The V call is TRBV7-9, the J call TRBJ1-5; D gene uncertain. V shed 5 bases and J shed 3 bases, with 17 bases lying between them. Per germline, CDR1 SEHNR and CDR2 FQNEAQ (reference sequence). CDR3 length equals 16 residues. This CDR3 reads CASSPGTSGHNQPQHF. The CDR3 region has the DNA TGTGCCAGCAGCCCCGGCACATCTGGGCACAATCAGCCCCAGCATTTT.

The chain combines TRBV23-1 with TRBJ2-1; D perhaps matches TRBD1 (6 bases). TRBV23-1 qualifies as an ORF whose function is uncertain. CDR3 size: 17 residues. Trimming shortened V by 3 bases and J by 1 base, and 16 bases separated the two germline ends. The CDR3 region has the DNA TGCGCCAGCAGTCACCCCCCTTCAGGGGAATCCTACAATGAGCAGTTCTTC. It yields the protein CASSHPPSGESYNEQFF.

The chain recombines TRBV20-1 with TRBJ2-3, with 10 bases identical to TRBD2. CDR1 DFQATT and CDR2 SNEGSKA come from the germline V gene (reference sequence). V shed 1 base and J 6 bases; nucleotides not matched to a gene: 10. The CDR3 spans 16 residues. CDR3 DNA: TGCAGTGCTAGAGTCTTAGCGGGAGGTGCCGGGGATACGCAGTATTTT. Protein product: CSARVLAGGAGDTQYF.

Only one count was recorded for this clonotype. J is TRBJ2-3 and V is TRBV29-1; TRBD2 matches at 9 bases. Trimming at V came to 8 bases and at J to 4 bases, leaving 13 bases not matched to a gene. There are 15 residues in the CDR3. From germline, CDR1 is SQVTM and CDR2 ANQGSEA. CDR3 residues: CSFSSGSWEADTQYF. DNA for the CDR3: TGCAGCTTTAGTAGCGGGAGTTGGGAGGCAGATACGCAGTATTTT.

CDR3 loop: CASSFGGFMNTEAFF. The DNA of the CDR3 is TGTGCCAGCAGCTTCGGGGGTTTCATGAACACTGAAGCTTTCTTT. The chain joins TRBV11-3 to TRBJ1-1; a possible D gene is TRBD1 (5 bases). The CDR3 is 15 amino acids. Trimming stripped 3 bases from V and 0 bases from J, with 11 bases between. CDR1 and CDR2 from the germline V gene are SGHNT and YENEEA.